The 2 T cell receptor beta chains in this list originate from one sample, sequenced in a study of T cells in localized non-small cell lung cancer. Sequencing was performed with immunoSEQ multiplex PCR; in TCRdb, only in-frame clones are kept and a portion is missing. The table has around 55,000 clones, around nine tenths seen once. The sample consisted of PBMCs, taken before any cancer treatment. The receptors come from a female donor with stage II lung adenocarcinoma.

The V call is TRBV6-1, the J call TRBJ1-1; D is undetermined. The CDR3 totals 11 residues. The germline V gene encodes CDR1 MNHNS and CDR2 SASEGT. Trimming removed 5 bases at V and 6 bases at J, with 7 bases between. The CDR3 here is CASSYMAEAFF. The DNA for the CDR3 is TGTGCCAGCAGTTATATGGCTGAAGCTTTCTTT.

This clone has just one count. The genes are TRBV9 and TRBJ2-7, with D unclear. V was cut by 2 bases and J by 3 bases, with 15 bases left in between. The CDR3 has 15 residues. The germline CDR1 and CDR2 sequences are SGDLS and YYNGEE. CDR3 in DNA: TGTGCCAGCAGCGTTGGGCAATCAGCCCTCTACGAGCAGTACTTC. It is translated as CASSVGQSALYEQYF.